The present T cell receptor beta chain was sequenced within a study of blood T cell repertoires in COVID-19. Original methodology: Nucleated cell number was recorded as an estimate derived from reference gene primer amplification. The protocol was immunoSEQ multiplex PCR, while the TCRdb copy is restricted to in-frame clones and leaves out a portion. D and trimming were read from the DNA, whereas the V and J calls and clone size are those reported in that table. The table has roughly 110,000 clones, 90% to 95% seen once; the top ten hold roughly 1.3%. The TCR originated in a woman aged 25 to 39 with acute or convalescent COVID-19. The material sequenced was peripheral blood.

CDR3 in amino acids: CASRRDPSSYEQYF. The CDR3 coding sequence is TGTGCCAGCAGGCGGGACCCGAGCTCCTACGAGCAGTACTTC. The chain recombines TRBV9 with TRBJ2-7, with D perhaps TRBD2 (6 bases). Trimming cost V 5 bases and J 0 bases, with 12 bases left between them. Germline assignment: CDR1 SGDLS and CDR2 YYNGEE. CDR3 length equals 14 residues.